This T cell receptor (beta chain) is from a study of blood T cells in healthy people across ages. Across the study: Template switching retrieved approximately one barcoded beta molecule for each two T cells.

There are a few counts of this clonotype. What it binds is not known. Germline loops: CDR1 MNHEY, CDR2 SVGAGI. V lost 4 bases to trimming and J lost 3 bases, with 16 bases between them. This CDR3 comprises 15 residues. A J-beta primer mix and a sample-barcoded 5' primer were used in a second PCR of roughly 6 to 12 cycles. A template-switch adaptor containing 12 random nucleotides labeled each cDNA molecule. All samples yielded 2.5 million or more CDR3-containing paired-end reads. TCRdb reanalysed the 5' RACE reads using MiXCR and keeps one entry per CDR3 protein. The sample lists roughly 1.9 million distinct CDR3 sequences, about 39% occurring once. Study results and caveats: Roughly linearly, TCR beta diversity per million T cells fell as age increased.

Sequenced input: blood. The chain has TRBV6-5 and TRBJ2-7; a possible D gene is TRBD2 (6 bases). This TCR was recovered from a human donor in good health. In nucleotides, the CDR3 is TGTGCCAGCAGTTCTCACCGGGAGCGTATCTACGAGCAGTACTTC. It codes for CASSSHRERIYEQYF.